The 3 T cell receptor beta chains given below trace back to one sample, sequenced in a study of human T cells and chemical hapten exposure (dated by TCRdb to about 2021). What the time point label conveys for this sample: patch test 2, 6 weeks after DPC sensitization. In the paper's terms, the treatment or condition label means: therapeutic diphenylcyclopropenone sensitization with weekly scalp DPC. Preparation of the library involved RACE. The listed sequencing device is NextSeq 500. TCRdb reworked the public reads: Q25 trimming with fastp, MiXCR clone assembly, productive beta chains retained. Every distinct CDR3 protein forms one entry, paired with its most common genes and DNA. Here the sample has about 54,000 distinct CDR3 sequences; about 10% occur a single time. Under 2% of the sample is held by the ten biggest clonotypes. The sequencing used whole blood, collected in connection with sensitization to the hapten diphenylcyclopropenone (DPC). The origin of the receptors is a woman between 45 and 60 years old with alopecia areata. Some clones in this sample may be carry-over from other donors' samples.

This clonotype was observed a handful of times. The CDR3 reads CSATLVGSGTEAFF. CDR3 DNA: TGCAGTGCCACCTTAGTAGGGTCGGGCACTGAAGCTTTCTTT. The chain is built from TRBV20-1 and TRBJ1-1; D unclear. Germline CDR1 and CDR2: DFQATT and SNEGSKA (reference sequence). The CDR3 extends over 14 amino acids. V was shortened by 6 bases and J by 4 bases, with 18 bases between the two germline ends.

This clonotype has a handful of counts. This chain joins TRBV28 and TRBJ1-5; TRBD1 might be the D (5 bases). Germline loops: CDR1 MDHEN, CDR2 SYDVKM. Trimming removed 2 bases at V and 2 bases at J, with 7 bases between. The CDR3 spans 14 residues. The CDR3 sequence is CASSLGGGNQPQHF. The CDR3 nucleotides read TGTGCCAGCAGTTTAGGAGGGGGCAATCAGCCCCAGCATTTT.

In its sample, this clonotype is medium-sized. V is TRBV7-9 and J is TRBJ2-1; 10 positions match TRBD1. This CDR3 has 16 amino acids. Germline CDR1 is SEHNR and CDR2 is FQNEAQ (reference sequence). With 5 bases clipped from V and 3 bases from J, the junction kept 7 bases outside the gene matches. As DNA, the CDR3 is TGTGCCAGCAGCCCGTCCGGGACAGGGGACTACAATGAGCAGTTCTTC. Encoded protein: CASSPSGTGDYNEQFF.